This TCR beta chain came from a study of T cell repertoires in cytomegalovirus infection. Across the whole study: Both recently identified HLA-C-restricted and well-studied HLA-B-restricted CMV epitopes were used in the study. Overall study findings and caveats: Predominance within the ex vivo response was attributable to HLA-C-restricted CMV-specific TCR beta clonotypes. Cumulative public TCR beta family frequency identified CMV carriers with the relevant HLA.

To note about this clonotype: What it binds is not known.

The CDR3 runs to 16 residues. V trimming: 3 bases; J trimming: 0 bases; junction bases outside the gene matches: 7. Looked up from germline, CDR1 is SGHDN and CDR2 is FVKESK. TCRdb called the reads again in MiXCR, with one record for every CDR3 protein. The sample holds about 920,000 distinct CDR3 sequences, approximately 32% seen once. The sequence was collected from a human donor in good health (CMV status not recorded). Some clones in this sample may be carry-over from other donors' samples. The chain employs TRBV14 and TRBJ1-1; 7 bases match TRBD1. The material sequenced was cultured CD8+ T cells from PBMCs, taken from culture after CMV antigen stimulation. CDR3 in amino acids: CASSHWGRGVNTEAFF. For the CDR3, the DNA is TGTGCCAGCAGCCATTGGGGCAGGGGGGTGAACACTGAAGCTTTCTTT.